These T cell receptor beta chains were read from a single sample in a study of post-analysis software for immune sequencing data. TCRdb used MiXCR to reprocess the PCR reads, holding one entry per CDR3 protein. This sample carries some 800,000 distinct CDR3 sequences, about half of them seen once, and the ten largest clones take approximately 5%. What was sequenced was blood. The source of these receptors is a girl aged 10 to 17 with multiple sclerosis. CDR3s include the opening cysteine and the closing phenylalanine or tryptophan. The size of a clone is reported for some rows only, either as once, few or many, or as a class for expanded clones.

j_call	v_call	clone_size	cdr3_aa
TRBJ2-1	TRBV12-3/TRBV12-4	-	CASSRTSQEQFF
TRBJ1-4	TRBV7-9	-	CASSFGTGGERDELFF
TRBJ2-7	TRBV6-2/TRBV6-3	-	CASTLGLLRSYEQYF
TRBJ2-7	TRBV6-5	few	CASSYSTSGTSYEQYF
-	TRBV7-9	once	CASSPFSDTQHF
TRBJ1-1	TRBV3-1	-	CASSQVPGGRTEAFF
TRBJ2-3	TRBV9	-	CASSVGGTTNTDTQYF
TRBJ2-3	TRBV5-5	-	CASRVGLALPDTQYF
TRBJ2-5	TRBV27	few	CASSLSASGSWQETQYF
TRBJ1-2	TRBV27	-	CASSLRVQGEYGYTF
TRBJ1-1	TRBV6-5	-	CASTPQRDTEAFF
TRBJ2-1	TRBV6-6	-	CASRYSTGSNEQFF
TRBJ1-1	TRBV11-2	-	CASSLSRDGHTEAFF
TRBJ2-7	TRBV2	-	CASRTETYEQYF
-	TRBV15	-	CATSRESPGYEQYF
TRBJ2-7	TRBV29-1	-	CSVVTSGSLYEQYF
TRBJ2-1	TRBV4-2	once	CASSQDPRGLFNEQFF
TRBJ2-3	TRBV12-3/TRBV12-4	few	CASSSRVTSDTQYF
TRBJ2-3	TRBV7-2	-	CASSYQLAGGADTQYF
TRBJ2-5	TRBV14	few	CASSQVIRETQYF
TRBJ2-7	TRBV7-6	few	CASSFGEATYEQYF
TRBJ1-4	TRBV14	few	CASSQREPKLFF
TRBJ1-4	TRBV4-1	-	CASSQERQREKLFF
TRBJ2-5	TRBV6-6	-	CASSWTRQETQYF
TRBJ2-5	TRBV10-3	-	CAISESTSGRPGETQYF
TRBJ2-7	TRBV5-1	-	CASRRGLGMFEQYF
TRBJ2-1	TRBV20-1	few	CSARWLRDEQFF
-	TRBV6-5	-	CASSSPGQGAGETQYF
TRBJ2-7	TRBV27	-	CASSSWDRGGYEQYF
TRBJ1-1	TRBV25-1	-	CASSPLFGDGRNTEAFF
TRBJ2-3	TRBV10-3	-	CAISLAGARDTQYF
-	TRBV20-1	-	CSANRTPYEQYF
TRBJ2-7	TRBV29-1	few	CSVDGLAGGSPYEQYF
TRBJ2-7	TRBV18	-	CASSATGASYEQYF
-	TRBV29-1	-	CSGVGGRDRGFCEQYF
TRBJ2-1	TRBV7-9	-	CAGTSSYNEQFF
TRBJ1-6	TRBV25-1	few	CASSRDLGSSPLHF
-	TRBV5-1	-	CASSTGLQRSFYEQYF
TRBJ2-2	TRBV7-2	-	CASTVPGSTGGELFF
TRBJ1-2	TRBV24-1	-	CATSPWDNGRRGYTF
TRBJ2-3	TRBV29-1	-	CSVGRSGEITDTQYF
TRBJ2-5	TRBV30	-	CAWSVRGQGAETQYF
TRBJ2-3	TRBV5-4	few	CASSLGVRDTQYF
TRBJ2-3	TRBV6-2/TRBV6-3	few	CASTSSQGATDTQYF
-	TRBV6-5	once	CASSRAGGSYNEQYF
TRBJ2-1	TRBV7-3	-	CASSLSGVVRNEQFF
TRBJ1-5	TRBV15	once	CATSRARQGGNQPRHF
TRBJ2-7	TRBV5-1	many	CASSLGTGESQYEQYF
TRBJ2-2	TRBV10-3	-	CAISPGTGFTGELFF
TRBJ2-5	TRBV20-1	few	CSAISGQGFLSAQYF
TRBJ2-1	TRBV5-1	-	CASSWASGNEQFF
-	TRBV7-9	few	CASSDGTSRNHEQYF
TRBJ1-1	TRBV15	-	CATSTTTGANTEAFF
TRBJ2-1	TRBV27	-	CASSLGLARNEQFF
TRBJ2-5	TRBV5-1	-	CASSLELASDKETQYF
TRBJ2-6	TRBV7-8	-	CASSPYAGPGANVLTF
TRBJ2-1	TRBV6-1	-	CASSEEGLSSYNEQFF
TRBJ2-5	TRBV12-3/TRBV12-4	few	CASRYRDYQETQYF
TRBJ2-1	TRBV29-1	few	CSVEDLGASSYNEQFF